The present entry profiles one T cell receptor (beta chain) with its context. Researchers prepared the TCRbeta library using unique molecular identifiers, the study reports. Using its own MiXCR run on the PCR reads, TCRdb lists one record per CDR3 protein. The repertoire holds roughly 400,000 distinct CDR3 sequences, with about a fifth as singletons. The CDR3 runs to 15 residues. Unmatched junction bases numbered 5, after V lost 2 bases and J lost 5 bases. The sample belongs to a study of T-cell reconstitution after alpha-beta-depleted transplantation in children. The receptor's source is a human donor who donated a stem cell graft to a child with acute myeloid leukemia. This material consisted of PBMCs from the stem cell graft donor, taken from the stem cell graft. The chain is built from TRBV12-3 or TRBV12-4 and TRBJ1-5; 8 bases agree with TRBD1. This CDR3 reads CASSLWTGNHQPQHF. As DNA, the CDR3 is TGTGCCAGCAGTTTATGGACAGGGAACCATCAGCCCCAGCATTTT.